This paragraph covers one T cell receptor (beta chain) sequence. The antigen is not known. This sample is drawn from a study of cytomegalovirus exposure and HLA in healthy donors. Study outcomes and limitations: When analyzed later, a missense DCLRE1C variant was found to be linked to TCR beta V- and J-gene trimming.

At collection, donors were nominally healthy, but unrecorded immune exposures were probable. The CDR3 length is 13 residues. Germline-derived CDR1 and CDR2 are SGHTA and FQGNSA. V lost 2 bases and J 7 bases, leaving 9 bases between the germline ends. The PCR used 60 Vbeta and 13 Jbeta primers. Profiled with immunoSEQ multiplex PCR; TCRdb holds only in-frame clones, not every one. Among 130,000 or so clones listed, less than 85% were seen once. What was sequenced was PBMCs. The chain uses TRBV7-2 and TRBJ1-5; possibly TRBD1 for D (6 bases). This receptor was taken from a middle-aged woman in good health and CMV-seropositive. The CDR3 DNA reads TGTGCCAGCAGCTTAAGGGGACAACAGCCCCAGCATTTT. Translated: CASSLRGQQPQHF.